The present entry profiles one T cell receptor beta chain with its context. Its antigen remains undetermined. Base qualities are not recorded, but no much larger clone differs from it by a single base. Other DNA sequences in this sample translate to the same CDR3. CDR1 and CDR2 are drawn from the germline V gene: ENHRY, SYGVKD. V was cut back by 4 bases and J by 2 bases, leaving a gap of 6 bases between them. Spanning cysteine to phenylalanine, the CDR3 consists of 12 amino acids. Left in the record is the CDR3 DNA by itself, 36 bases read in frame from the first base. TCR CDR3 regions were amplified from genomic DNA by multiplex PCR using the deep immunoSEQ assay. Extracted genomic DNA from each cell subset was distributed evenly across all wells of several immunoSEQ 96-well plates, and each plate was treated as a replicate. For sorted subsets, about 200 ng genomic DNA, equal to tens of thousands of T cell genomes, was loaded into each replicate PCR. Purified libraries were quantified with a Qubit 3.0 fluorometer, sized on a Bioanalyzer 2100, and re-quantified with the KAPA Library Quantification kit. Every immunoSEQ 96-well plate was sequenced on a dedicated single-read 150-cycle Illumina NextSeq 550 flow cell. The authors' analysis ran thus. Because the immunoSEQ output included only junctional sequences and no quality scores, the filtering could not be the same as the filtering used for full-length reads. To assign V/J genes and CDR3, sequences were annotated against IMGT germline references using PyIR, a Python wrapper for IgBLAST v1.9. Reads with weak V/J assignments (E-value above 1e-6), missing CDR3, stop codons, out-of-frame junctions, or ambiguous translated residues were removed. V3J clonotypes were defined as sequences sharing the same inferred V gene, J gene, and CDR3 amino acid sequence. Percentage overlap between repertoires was computed as shared unique clonotypes divided by the size of the smaller repertoire. RTK rarefaction, the Chao1 estimator, and Recon v2.1 estimates of unobserved clonotypes were used to assess repertoire richness. Generation probabilities for all TCRbeta clonotypes obtained by the gDNA method from four donors were computed using OLGA. As stored in TCRdb, this immuneACCESS dataset retains in-frame rearrangements with V and J assigned. A fraction of the clones does not appear; measured against another copy, unresolved V genes explain less than half of the discrepancy, and the remainder lacks a known reason. The V and J calls and the clone size are those of that table, but D and trimming were determined from the DNA. This sample has 2 million to 2.5 million clones in its table, and roughly 95% of those were observed once. The top ten constitute 0.1% to 0.15% of the sample.

Donors were healthy HIV-negative adults with no recently reported acute infections or vaccinations. Only Caucasian adults living in Nashville, Tennessee, USA were represented among the donors. CD4+ T cells were enriched by magnetic negative selection, after which naive cells were positively selected on CD45RA and the negative fraction was taken as the memory subset. After blood collection by leukapheresis, PBMCs were isolated using Ficoll-Histopaque density gradient centrifugation and then cryopreserved in the vapor phase of liquid nitrogen. Analytical flow cytometry was used to check the purity and quantity of every magnetically sorted T cell population. Genomic DNA was isolated from every sorted fraction and measured by UV absorbance on a Nanodrop 2000c. The sample comes from a study of shared clonotypes between healthy human individuals (dated by TCRdb to about 2020). For context, the study as a whole: The cohort comprised a couple of women and a few men aged 18 to 49 years. To estimate repertoire size and how much clonotype sharing occurs between individuals, the study deeply sequenced the blood TCR repertoires of a handful of healthy adults. Libraries were prepared and TCR repertoires were sequenced by different laboratories using diverse techniques, in order to increase sequencing depth and limit assay-specific biases. Between about 0.8 and 9 billion PBMCs per donor were obtained by leukapheresis. For each donor, CD4 naive and CD4 memory were each given three plates, CD8 naive was given two plates, and CD8 memory was given one plate.

Study-level results and caveats: Incomplete sequencing was indicated by rarefaction of sorted-subset datasets, despite the large sequencing depth. Clonotypes shared by all four sorted-subset donors showed higher generation probabilities than non-shared clonotypes. Approximately 5% of naive CD4, 3.5% of naive CD8, roughly 2.5% of memory CD4, and approximately 0.39% of memory CD8 clonotypes were shared across several donors. Naive subsets generally had larger estimated clonotype richness than memory subsets. The small number of donors limited the genetic and exposure-history diversity represented. Pairwise subsampling indicated that sequencing depth was expected to affect the degree of clonotype sharing among donors. Only blood was sampled, and tissue TCR repertoires likely differ from those in blood.

The material sequenced was naive CD4+ T cells sorted from blood. In the paper's terms, the cell subset or site label means: CD45RA+ positively selected. The TCR sequence derives from a man between 18 and 35 years old in good health. This sequence uses TRBV10-3 and TRBJ2-7; no D gene is confidently identified. The nucleotide sequence is given as TGTGCCATCAGTGCGGCCACCTACGAGCAGTACTTC. Translated, it reads CAISAATYEQYF.